Listed below are T cell receptor beta chains from one sample, sequenced in a study of response to subunit inactivated influenza vaccine. TCRdb processed the RT-PCR reads anew with MiXCR; each CDR3 protein has one entry. The repertoire consists of about 500,000 distinct CDR3 sequences, with approximately 6.9% occurring once and the leading ten covering about an eighth. The specimen was PBMCs from blood, collected around 2 years after vaccination. All receptors come from a man between 50 and 75 years old who received an inactivated influenza vaccine. CDR3s include the opening cysteine and the closing phenylalanine or tryptophan. A D gene is named only where the DNA matches it firmly. Some rows mark clone size as missing; the rest say once, few, many or name a class of expanded clone.

TRBV11-2	13	TRBJ1-2	TRBD1	.	TGTGCCAGCCGCTTGGGACAGGGGTATGGCTACACCTTC	CASRLGQGYGYTF
TRBV6-5	17	TRBJ2-6	.	.	TGTGCCAGCAGTTACGGGTTAGGGGTCGCTGGGGCCAACGTCCTGACTTTC	CASSYGLGVAGANVLTF
TRBV30	14	TRBJ2-2	.	few	TGTGCCTGGAGTGTACGGGGGTGGACCGGGGAGCTGTTTTTT	CAWSVRGWTGELFF
TRBV20-1	14	TRBJ2-7	.	many	TGCAGTGCTAGAGATCGTAACGGGAACTACGAGCAGTACTTC	CSARDRNGNYEQYF
TRBV3-1	16	TRBJ2-3	TRBD2	few	TGTGCCAGCAGCCAAGAAAGACAGCGGGACACAGATACGCAGTATTTT	CASSQERQRDTDTQYF
TRBV7-2	12	TRBJ2-1	.	few	TGTGCCAGCAGCTTAGAGTCCCATGAGCAGTTCTTC	CASSLESHEQFF
TRBV2	14	TRBJ2-4	.	.	TGTGCCAGCAGCTTGAGATTAGCCAAAAACATTCAGTACTTC	CASSLRLAKNIQYF
TRBV11-2	10	TRBJ2-7	.	few	TGTGCCAGCAGCTCAGAAGAGCAGTACTTC	CASSSEEQYF
TRBV7-9	12	TRBJ2-7	.	few	TGTGCCAGCAGCGCAGTATCCTACGAGCAGTACTTC	CASSAVSYEQYF
TRBV12-3/TRBV12-4	17	TRBJ2-7	TRBD1	.	TGTGCCAGCAGTTTAGCGCTGGGACAGGGGATAGGGTACGAGCAGTACTTC	CASSLALGQGIGYEQYF
TRBV10-3	14	TRBJ2-2	.	many	TGTGCCATCAACGAGGGCCAGAACACCGGGGAGCTGTTTTTT	CAINEGQNTGELFF
TRBV20-1	11	TRBJ2-5	.	many	TGCAGTGCTAGCGGGCAAGAGACCCAGTACTTC	CSASGQETQYF
TRBV6-5	14	TRBJ2-3	.	few	TGTGCCAGCAGTTACTCGAAGGGGTCAGATACGCAGTATTTT	CASSYSKGSDTQYF
TRBV7-2	16	TRBJ2-7	TRBD1	few	TGTGCCAGCAGCTTAGGGCCACAGGGGTTGTATTACGAGCAGTACTTC	CASSLGPQGLYYEQYF
TRBV7-2	15	TRBJ2-5	TRBD1	many	TGTGCCAGCAGCTTAGTGGGACAGGGGACGGAGACCCAGTACTTC	CASSLVGQGTETQYF
TRBV21-1	12	TRBJ2-7	.	.	TGCAAAGGGGATGCTAAAAGCTACGAGCAGTACTTC	CKGDAKSYEQYF
TRBV5-1	15	TRBJ2-3	TRBD1	many	TGCGCCAGCGGGGGGACAGGGCTCGGCACAGATACGCAGTATTTT	CASGGTGLGTDTQYF
TRBV5-4	15	TRBJ2-1	TRBD2	.	TGTGCCAGCAGCCCAGCTAGCGGTCAGGACAATGAGCAGTTCTTC	CASSPASGQDNEQFF
TRBV25-1	14	TRBJ2-1	TRBD2	many	TGTGCCAGCACTCCTAGCGGGAGGGCCGGTGAGCAGTTCTTC	CASTPSGRAGEQFF
TRBV28	14	TRBJ2-1	TRBD2	few	TGTGCCAGCAGGGCGGGAGGTTCCCCGAATGAGCAGTTCTTC	CASRAGGSPNEQFF